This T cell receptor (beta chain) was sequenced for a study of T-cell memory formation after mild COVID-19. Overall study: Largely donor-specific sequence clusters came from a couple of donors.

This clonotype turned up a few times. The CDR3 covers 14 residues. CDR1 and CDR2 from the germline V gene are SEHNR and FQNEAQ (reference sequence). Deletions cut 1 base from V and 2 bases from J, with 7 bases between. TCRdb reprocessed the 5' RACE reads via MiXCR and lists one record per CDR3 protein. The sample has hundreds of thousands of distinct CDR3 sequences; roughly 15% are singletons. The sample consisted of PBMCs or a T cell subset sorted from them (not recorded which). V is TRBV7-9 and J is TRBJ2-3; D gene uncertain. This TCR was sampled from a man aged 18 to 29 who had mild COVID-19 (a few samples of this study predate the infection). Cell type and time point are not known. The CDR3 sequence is CASSLDRITDTQYF. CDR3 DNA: TGTGCCAGCAGCTTAGACCGTATCACAGATACGCAGTATTTT.